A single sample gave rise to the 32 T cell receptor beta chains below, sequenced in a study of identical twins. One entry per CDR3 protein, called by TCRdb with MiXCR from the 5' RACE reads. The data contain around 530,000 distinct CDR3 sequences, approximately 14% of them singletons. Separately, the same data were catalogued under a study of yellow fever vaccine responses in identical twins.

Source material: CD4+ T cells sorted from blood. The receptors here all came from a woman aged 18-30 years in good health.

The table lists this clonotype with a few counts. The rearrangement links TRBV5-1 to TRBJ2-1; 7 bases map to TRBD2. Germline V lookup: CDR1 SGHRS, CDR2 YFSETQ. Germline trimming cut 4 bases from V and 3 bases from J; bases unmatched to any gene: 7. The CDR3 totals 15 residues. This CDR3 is CASSDGTTVYNEQFF. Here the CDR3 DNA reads TGCGCCAGCAGCGACGGGACTACAGTCTACAATGAGCAGTTCTTC.

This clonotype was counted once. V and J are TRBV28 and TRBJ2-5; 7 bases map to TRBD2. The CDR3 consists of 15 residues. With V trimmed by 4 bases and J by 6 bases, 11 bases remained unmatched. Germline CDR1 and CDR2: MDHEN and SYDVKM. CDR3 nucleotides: TGTGCCAGCAGTTGGGGGGGAAAGGGAATACAGACCCAGTACTTC. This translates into CASSWGGKGIQTQYF.

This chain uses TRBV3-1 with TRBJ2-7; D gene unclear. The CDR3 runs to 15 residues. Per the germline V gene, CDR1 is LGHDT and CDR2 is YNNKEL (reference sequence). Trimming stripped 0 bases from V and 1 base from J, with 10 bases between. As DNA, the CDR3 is TGTGCCAGCAGCCAAGATCTGGCAACTTCCTACGAGCAGTACGTC. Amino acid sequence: CASSQDLATSYEQYV.

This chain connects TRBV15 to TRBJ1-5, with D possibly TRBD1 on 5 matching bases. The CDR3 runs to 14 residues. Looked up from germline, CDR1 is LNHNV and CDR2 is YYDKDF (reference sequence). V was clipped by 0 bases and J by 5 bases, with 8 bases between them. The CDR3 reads CATSRDQGDQPQHF. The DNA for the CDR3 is TGTGCCACCAGCAGAGATCAGGGAGATCAGCCCCAGCATTTT.

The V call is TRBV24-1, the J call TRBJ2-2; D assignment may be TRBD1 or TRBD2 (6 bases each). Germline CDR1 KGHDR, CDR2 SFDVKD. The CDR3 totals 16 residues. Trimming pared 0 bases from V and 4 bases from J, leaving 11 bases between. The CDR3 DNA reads TGTGCCACCAGTGATTTGCGGGGGCCGGGCACCGGGGAGCTGTTTTTT. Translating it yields CATSDLRGPGTGELFF.

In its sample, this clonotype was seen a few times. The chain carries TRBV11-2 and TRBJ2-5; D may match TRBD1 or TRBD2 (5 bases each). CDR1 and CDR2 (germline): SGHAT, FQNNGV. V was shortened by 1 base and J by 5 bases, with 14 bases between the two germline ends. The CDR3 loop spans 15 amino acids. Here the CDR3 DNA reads TGTGCCAGCAGCTTAGTTGAGGGGCGATGGGAGACCCAGTACTTC. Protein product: CASSLVEGRWETQYF.

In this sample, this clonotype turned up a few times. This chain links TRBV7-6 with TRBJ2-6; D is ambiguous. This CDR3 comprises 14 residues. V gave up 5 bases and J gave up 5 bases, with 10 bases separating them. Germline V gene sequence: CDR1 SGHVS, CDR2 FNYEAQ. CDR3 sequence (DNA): TGTGCCAGCAGCCCGAAGAACAGGGCCAACGTCCTGACTTTC. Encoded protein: CASSPKNRANVLTF.

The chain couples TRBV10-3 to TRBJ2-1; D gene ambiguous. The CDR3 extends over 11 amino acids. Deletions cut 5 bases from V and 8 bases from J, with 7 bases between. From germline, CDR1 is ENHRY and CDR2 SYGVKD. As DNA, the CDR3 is TGTGCCATCAGTTCGGGCGATGAGCAGTTCTTC. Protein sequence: CAISSGDEQFF.

Written as DNA, the CDR3 is TGCGCCAGCAGCTTGCCAGCGGGAGGCCTCGGGGAGACCCAGTACTTC. This gives the protein CASSLPAGGLGETQYF. This rearrangement joins TRBV5-1 to TRBJ2-5; 9 nucleotides align to TRBD2. Per germline, CDR1 SGHRS and CDR2 YFSETQ. The CDR3 runs 16 residues. V gave up 1 base and J gave up 5 bases; unmatched junction bases: 9.

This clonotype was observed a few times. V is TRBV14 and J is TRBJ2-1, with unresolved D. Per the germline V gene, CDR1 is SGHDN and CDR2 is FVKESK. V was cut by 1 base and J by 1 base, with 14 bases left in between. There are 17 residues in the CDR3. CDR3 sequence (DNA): TGTGCCAGCAGCCAAGGGAGCTGGGTAGGATCCTACAATGAGCAGTTCTTC. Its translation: CASSQGSWVGSYNEQFF.

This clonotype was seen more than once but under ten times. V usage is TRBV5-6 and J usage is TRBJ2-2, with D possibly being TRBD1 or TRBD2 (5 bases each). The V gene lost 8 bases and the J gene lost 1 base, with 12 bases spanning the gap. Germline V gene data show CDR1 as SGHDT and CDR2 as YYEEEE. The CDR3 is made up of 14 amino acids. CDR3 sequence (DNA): TGTGCCAGTTCCGGGACGGAGAACACCGGGGAGCTGTTTTTT. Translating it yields CASSGTENTGELFF.

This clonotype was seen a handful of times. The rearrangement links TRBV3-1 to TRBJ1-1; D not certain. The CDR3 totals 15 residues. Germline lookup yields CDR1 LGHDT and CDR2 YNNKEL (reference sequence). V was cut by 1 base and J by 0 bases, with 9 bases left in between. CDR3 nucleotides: TGTGCCAGCAGCCAAGGGTCCTTCATGAACACTGAAGCTTTCTTT. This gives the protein CASSQGSFMNTEAFF. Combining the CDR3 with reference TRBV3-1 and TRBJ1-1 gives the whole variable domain DTAVSQTPKYLVTQMGNDKSIKCEQNLGHDTMYWYKQDSKKFLKIMFSYNNKELIINETVPNRFSPKSPDKAHLNLHINSLELGDSAVYFCASSQGSFMNTEAFFGQGTRLTVV.

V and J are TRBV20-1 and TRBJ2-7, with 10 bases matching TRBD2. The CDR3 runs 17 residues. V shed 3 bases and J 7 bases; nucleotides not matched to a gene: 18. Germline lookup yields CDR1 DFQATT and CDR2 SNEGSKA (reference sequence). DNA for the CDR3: TGCAGTGCTAGTGGTCTAGCGGTAAGCGGGAGGGCGTATGAGCAGTACTTC. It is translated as CSASGLAVSGRAYEQYF.

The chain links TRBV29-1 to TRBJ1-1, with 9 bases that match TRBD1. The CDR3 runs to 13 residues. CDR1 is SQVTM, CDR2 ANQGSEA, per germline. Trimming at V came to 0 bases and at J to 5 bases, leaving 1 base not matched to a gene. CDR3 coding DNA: TGCAGCGTTGAAGAGACAGGGGGAACTGAAGCTTTCTTT. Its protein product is CSVEETGGTEAFF.

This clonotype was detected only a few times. CDR3 sequence: CSARTARQPYNEQFF. Here the CDR3 DNA reads TGCAGTGCTAGAACTGCGCGGCAACCTTACAATGAGCAGTTCTTC. V is TRBV20-1 and J is TRBJ2-1; no definite D call. This CDR3 has 15 residues. Per the germline V gene, CDR1 is DFQATT and CDR2 is SNEGSKA (reference sequence). Trimming left V 2 bases short and J 4 bases short, with 15 bases between.

Here the CDR3 reads CASSVGRAYYNEQFF. In nucleotides, the CDR3 is TGTGCCAGCAGCGTCGGGAGGGCCTACTACAATGAGCAGTTCTTC. The chain employs TRBV7-3 and TRBJ2-1, with 8 bases aligning to TRBD2. CDR3 length: 15 amino acids. V gave up 5 bases and J gave up 3 bases; unmatched junction bases: 6. The germline gives CDR1 SGHTA, CDR2 FQGTGA.

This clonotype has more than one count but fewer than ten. The DNA for the CDR3 is TGTGCCAGCAGCCAAGGAACTAGCGCAACAGATACGCAGTATTTT. Translated, it gives CASSQGTSATDTQYF. This chain joins TRBV3-1 and TRBJ2-3, with 7 bases that match TRBD2. The CDR3 runs 15 residues. Trimming took 1 base from V and 3 from J; bases not matched to a gene: 4. Germline lookup yields CDR1 LGHDT and CDR2 YNNKEL (reference sequence).

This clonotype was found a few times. CDR3 sequence: CASSPGVGLFF. The CDR3 DNA follows: TGTGCCAGCAGCCCAGGGGTAGGGTTGTTCTTC. V usage is TRBV5-5 and J usage is TRBJ2-1, with TRBD1 as a possible D gene (6 bases). Germline V lookup: CDR1 SGHKS, CDR2 YYEKEE (reference sequence). V shed 4 bases and J shed 15 bases, with 14 bases lying between them. The CDR3 runs 11 residues.

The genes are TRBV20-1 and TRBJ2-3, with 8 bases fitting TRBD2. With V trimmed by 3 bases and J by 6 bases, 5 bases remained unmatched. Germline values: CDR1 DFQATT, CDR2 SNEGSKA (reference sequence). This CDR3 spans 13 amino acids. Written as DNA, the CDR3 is TGCAGTGCTAGTAGCGGGATTGGCGATACGCAGTATTTT. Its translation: CSASSGIGDTQYF.

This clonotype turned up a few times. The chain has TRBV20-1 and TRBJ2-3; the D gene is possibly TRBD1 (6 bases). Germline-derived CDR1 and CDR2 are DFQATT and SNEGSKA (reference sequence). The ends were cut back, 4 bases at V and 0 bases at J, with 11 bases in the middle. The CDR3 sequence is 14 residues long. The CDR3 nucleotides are TGCAGTGCTACTGACGGGACAAGCACAGATACGCAGTATTTT. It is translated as CSATDGTSTDTQYF.

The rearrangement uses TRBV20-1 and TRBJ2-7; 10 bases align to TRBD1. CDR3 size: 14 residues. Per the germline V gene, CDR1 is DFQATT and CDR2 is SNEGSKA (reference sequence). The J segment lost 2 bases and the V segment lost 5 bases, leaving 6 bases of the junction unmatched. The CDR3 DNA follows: TGCAGTGCTTGGGACAGGGGTACCCCCTACGAGCAGTACTTC. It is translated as CSAWDRGTPYEQYF.

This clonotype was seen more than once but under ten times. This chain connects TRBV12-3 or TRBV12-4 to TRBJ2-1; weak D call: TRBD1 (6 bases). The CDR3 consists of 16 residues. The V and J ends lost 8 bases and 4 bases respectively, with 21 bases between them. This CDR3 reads CASGTSGTSGYNEQFF. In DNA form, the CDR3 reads TGTGCCAGCGGAACTTCCGGGACAAGTGGGTACAATGAGCAGTTCTTC.

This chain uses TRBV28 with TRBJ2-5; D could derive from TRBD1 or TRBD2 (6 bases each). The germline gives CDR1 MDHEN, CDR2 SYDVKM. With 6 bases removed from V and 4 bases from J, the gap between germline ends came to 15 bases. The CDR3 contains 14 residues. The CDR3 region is CASRNQQGGETQYF. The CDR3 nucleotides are TGTGCCAGCAGGAATCAACAGGGAGGAGAGACCCAGTACTTC. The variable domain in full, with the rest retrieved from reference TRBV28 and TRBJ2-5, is DVKVTQSSRYLVKRTGEKVFLECVQDMDHENMFWYRQDPGLGLRLIYFSYDVKMKEKGDIPEGYSVSREKKERFSLILESASTNQTSMYLCASRNQQGGETQYFGPGTRLLVL.

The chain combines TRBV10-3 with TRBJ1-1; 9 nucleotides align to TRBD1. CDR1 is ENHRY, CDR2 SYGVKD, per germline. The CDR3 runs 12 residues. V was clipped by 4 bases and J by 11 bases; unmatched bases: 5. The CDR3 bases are TGTGCCATCAGTGGGGACAGGGCGGACGCTTTCTTT. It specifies CAISGDRADAFF.

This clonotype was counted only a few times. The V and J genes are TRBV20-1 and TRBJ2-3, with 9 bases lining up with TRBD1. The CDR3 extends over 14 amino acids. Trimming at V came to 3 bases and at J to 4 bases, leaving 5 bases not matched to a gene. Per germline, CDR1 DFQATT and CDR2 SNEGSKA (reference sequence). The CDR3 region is CSASDRGVADTQYF. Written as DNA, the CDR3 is TGCAGTGCTAGTGACAGGGGGGTCGCAGATACGCAGTATTTT.

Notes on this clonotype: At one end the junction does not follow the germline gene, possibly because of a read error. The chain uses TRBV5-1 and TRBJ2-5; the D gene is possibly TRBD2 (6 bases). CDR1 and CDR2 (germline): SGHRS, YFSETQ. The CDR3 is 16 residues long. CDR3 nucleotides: TGCGCAAGCAGCACTCTCCGTAGCGGAACCCAAGAGACCCAGTACTTC. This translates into CASSTLRSGTQETQYF.

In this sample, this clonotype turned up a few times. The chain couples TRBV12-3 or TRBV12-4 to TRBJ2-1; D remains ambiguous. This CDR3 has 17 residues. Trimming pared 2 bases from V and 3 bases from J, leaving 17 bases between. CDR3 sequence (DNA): TGTGCCAGCAGTTTACTCCCCCGGACCGTACTCTACAATGAGCAGTTCTTC. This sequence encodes CASSLLPRTVLYNEQFF.

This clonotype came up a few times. The CDR3 reads CSVEERGRENTEAFF. The DNA of the CDR3 is TGCAGCGTTGAAGAACGGGGAAGGGAGAACACTGAAGCTTTCTTT. The V call is TRBV29-1, the J call TRBJ1-1, with D uncertain. The V gene's germline CDR1 is SQVTM and CDR2 ANQGSEA. The CDR3 has 15 residues. V was trimmed by 0 bases and J by 1 base, leaving 12 bases between them.

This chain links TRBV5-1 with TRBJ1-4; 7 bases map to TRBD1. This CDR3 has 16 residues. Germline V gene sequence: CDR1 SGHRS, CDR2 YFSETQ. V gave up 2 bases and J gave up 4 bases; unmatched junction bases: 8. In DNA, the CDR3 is TGCGCCAGCAGCTTAAACCCGACAGGGAATAATGAAAAACTGTTTTTT. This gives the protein CASSLNPTGNNEKLFF.

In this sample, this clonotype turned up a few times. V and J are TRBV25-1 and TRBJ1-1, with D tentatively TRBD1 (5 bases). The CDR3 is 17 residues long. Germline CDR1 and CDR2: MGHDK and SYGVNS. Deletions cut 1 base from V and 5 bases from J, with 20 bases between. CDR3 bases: TGTGCCAGCAGTGAATTCAAACCGGGACCTGAGGATACTGAAGCTTTCTTT. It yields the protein CASSEFKPGPEDTEAFF.

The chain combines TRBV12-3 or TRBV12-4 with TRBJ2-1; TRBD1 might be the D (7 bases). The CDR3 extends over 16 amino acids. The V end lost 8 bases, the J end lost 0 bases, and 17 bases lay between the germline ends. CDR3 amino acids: CASGKRRDSSYNEQFF. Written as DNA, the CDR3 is TGTGCCAGCGGCAAGCGGCGGGACAGCTCCTACAATGAGCAGTTCTTC.

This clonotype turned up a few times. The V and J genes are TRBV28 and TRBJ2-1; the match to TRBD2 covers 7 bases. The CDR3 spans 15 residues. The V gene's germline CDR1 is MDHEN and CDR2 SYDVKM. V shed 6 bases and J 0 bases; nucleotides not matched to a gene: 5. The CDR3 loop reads CASSQREFSYNEQFF. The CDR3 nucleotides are TGTGCCAGCAGCCAGCGGGAATTCTCCTACAATGAGCAGTTCTTC.